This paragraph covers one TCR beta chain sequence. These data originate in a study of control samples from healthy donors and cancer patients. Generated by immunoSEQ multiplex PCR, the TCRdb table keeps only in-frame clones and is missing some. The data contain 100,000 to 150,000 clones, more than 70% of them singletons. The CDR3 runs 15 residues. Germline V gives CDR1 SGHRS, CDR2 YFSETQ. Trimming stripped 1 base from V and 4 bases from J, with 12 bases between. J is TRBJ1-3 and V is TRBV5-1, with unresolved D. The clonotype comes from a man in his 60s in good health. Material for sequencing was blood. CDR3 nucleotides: TGCGCCAGCAGCTTGTCGGGAGTAGGGGGAAACACCATATATTTT. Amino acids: CASSLSGVGGNTIYF. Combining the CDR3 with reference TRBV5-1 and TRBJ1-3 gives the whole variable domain KAGVTQTPRYLIKTRGQQVTLSCSPISGHRSVSWYQQTPGQGLQFLFEYFSETQRNKGNFPGRFSGRQFSNSRSEMNVSTLELGDSALYLCASSLSGVGGNTIYFGEGSWLTVV.